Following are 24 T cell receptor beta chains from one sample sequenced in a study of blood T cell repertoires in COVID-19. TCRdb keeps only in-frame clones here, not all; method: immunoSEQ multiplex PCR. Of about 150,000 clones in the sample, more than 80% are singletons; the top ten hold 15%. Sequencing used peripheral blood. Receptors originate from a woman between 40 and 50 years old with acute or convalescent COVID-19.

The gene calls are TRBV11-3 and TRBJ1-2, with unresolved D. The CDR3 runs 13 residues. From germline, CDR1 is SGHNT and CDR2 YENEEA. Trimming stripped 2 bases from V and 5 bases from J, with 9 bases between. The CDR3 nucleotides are TGTGCCAGCAGCTTAACCCCGGTTTATGGCTACACCTTC. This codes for CASSLTPVYGYTF.

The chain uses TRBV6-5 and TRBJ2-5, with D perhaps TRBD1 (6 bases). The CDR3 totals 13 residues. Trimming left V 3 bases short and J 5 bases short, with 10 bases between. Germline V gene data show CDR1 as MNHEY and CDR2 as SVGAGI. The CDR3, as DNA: TGTGCCAGCAGTTATGGGGGCAGGGAGACCCAGTACTTC. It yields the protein CASSYGGRETQYF.

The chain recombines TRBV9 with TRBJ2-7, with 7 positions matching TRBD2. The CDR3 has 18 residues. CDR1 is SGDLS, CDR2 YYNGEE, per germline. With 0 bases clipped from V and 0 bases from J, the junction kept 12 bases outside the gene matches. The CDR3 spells CASSVDERGTLSSYEQYF. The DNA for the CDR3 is TGTGCCAGCAGCGTAGATGAGCGGGGTACTCTGAGCTCCTACGAGCAGTACTTC.

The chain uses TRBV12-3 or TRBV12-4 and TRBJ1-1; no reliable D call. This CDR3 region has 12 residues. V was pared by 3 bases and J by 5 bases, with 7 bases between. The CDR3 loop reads CASSFGVTEAFF. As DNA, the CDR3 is TGTGCCAGCAGTTTCGGGGTTACTGAAGCTTTCTTT.

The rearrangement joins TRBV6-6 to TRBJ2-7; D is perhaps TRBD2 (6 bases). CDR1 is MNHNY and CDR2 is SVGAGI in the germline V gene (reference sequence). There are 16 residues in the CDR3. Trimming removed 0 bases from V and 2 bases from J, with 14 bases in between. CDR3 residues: CASSYSYGGTAYEQYF. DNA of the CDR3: TGTGCCAGCAGTTACTCGTATGGGGGGACGGCCTACGAGCAGTACTTC.

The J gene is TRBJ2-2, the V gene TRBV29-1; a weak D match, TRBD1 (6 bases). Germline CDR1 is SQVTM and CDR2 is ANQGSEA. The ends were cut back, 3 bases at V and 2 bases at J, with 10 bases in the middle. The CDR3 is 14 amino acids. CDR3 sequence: CSVDSGGNTGELFF. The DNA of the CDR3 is TGCAGCGTTGATTCTGGGGGCAACACCGGGGAGCTGTTTTTT.

This CDR3 reads CASSQYSGGETQYF. CDR3 DNA sequence: TGCGCCAGCAGCCAATATTCGGGGGGGGAGACCCAGTACTTC. V usage is TRBV4-1 and J usage is TRBJ2-5; 8 nucleotides align to TRBD2. The CDR3 is 14 residues long. V lost 2 bases and J lost 5; bases outside the gene matches: 4. Germline assignment: CDR1 MGHRA and CDR2 YSYEKL.

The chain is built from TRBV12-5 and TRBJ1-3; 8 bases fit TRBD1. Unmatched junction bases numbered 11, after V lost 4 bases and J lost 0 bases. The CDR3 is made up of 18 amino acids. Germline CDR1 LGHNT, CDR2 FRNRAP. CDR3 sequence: CASGSHLTGALSGNTIYF. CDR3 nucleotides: TGTGCTAGTGGTTCCCACCTGACAGGGGCGCTCTCTGGAAACACCATATATTTT.

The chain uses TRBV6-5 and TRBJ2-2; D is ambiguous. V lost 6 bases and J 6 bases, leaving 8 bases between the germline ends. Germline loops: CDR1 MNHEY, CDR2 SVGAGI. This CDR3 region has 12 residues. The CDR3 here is CASSPGPGELFF. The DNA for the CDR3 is TGTGCCAGCAGCCCCGGTCCCGGGGAGCTGTTTTTT.

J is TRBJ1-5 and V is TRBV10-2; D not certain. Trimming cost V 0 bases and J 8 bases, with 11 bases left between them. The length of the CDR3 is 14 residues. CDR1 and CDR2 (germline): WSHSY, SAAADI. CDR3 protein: CASSESAVVEPQHF. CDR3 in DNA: TGCGCCAGCAGTGAGTCAGCGGTTGTGGAGCCCCAGCATTTT.

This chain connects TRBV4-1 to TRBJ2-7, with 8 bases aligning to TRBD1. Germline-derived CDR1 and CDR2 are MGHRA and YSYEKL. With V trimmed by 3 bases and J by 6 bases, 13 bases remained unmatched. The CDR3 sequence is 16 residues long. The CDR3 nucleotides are TGCGCCAGCAGCCACCCAGACAGGGGAGGTTTCGGCGAGCAGTACTTC. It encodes CASSHPDRGGFGEQYF.

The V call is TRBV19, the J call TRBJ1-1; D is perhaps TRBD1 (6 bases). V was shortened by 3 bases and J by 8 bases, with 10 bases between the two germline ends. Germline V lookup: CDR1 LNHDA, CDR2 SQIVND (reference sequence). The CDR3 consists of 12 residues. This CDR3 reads CASSMRTAEAFF. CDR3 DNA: TGTGCCAGTAGTATGAGGACAGCAGAAGCTTTCTTT.

CDR3 sequence (DNA): TGTGCCACCTTGACCATAGGAGGCGGGACCCAGTACTTC. Translation: CATLTIGGGTQYF. V usage is TRBV15 and J usage is TRBJ2-5; possibly TRBD2 for D (5 bases). With 8 bases removed from V and 7 bases from J, the gap between germline ends came to 17 bases. The CDR3 length is 13 residues. Germline CDR1 LNHNV, CDR2 YYDKDF (reference sequence).

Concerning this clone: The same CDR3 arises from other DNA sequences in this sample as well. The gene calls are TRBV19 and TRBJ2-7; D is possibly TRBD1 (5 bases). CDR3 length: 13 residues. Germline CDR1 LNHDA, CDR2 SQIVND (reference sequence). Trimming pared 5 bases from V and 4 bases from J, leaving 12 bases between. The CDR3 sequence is CASSFAGSYEQYF. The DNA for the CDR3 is TGTGCCAGTAGTTTCGCAGGGTCGTACGAGCAGTACTTC.

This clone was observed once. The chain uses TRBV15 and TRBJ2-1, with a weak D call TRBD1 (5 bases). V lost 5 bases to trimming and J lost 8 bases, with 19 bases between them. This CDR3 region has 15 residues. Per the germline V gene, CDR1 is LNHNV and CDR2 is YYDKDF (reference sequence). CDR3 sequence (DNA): TGTGCCACCAGCCGCCAGCTAGGGGCCGGCCATGAGCAGTTCTTC. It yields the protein CATSRQLGAGHEQFF.

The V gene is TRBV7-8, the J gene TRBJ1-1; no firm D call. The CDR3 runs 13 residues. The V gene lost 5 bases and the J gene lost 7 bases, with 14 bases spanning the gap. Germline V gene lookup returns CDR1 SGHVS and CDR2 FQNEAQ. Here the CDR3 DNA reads TGTGCCAGCAGCACATCCGAGAGGTATGAAGCTTTCTTT. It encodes CASSTSERYEAFF.

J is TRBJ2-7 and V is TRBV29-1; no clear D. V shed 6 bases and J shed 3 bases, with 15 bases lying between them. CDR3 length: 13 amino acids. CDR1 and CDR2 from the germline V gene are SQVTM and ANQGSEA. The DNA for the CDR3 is TGCAGCGTGTCTGGGCCGAGTAACTACGAGCAGTACTTC. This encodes CSVSGPSNYEQYF.

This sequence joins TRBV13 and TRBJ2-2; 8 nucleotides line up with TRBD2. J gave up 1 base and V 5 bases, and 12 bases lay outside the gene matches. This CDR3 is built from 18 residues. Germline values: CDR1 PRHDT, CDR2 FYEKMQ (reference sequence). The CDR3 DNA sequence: TGTGCCAGCAGCAGCGCTTCACTAGCGGAAAAGAACACCGGGGAGCTGTTTTTT. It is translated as CASSSASLAEKNTGELFF.

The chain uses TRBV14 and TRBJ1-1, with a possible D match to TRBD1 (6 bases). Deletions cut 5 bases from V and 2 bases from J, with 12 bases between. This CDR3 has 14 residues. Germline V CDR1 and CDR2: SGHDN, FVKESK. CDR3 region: CASSYDRINTEAFF. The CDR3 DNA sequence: TGTGCCAGCAGCTATGACAGGATTAACACTGAAGCTTTCTTT.

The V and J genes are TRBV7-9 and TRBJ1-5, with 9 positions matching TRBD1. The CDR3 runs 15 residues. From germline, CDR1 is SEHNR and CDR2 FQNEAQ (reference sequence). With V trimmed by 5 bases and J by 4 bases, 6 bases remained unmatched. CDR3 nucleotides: TGTGCCAGCAGCCAACAGGGGGCCAGGAATCAGCCCCAGCATTTT. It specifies CASSQQGARNQPQHF.

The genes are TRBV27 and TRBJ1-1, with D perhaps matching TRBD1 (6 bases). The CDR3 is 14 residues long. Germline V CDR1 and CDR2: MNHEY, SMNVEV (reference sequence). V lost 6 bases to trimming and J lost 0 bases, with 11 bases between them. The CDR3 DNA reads TGTGCCAGCAGCGGACAGTGGTTGAACACTGAAGCTTTCTTT. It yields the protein CASSGQWLNTEAFF.

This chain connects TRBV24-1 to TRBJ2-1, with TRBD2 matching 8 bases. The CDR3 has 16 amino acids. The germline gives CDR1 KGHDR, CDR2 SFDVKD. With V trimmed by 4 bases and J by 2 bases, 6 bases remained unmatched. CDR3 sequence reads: CATSDLSGGAYNEQFF. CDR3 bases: TGTGCCACCAGTGACTTAAGCGGGGGAGCCTACAATGAGCAGTTCTTC.

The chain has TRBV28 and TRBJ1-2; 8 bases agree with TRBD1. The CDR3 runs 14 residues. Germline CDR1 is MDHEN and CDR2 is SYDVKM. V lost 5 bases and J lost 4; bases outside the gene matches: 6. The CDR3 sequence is CASSRVDRVYGYTF. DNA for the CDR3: TGTGCCAGCAGTCGGGTGGACAGGGTCTATGGCTACACCTTC.

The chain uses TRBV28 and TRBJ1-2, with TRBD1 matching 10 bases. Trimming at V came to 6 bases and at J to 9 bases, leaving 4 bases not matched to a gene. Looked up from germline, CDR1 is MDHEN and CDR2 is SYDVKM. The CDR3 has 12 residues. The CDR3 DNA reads TGTGCCAGCAGGACAGGGGGCAACCGCTACACCTTC. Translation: CASRTGGNRYTF.